This passage covers 11 T cell receptor beta chains from one sample sequenced in a study of CD8+CD57+ T cells in acquired aplastic anemia. The template for TCR beta VDJ and CDR3 sequence profiling was genomic DNA. TCRdb itself ran the reads through MiXCR, one entry per CDR3 protein. Counted here are 220,000 or so distinct CDR3 sequences, 50% to 70% occurring once; the ten biggest clones make up around three fifths. In patients chosen for sequencing, flow cytometry had shown CD8+CD57+ cell expansion. Sequencing used sorted CD4+, CD8+, or CD8+CD57+ T cells (not recorded which) from PBMCs. These receptor sequences come from a human donor with aplastic anemia.

This chain connects TRBV15 to TRBJ1-5; 9 bases line up with TRBD1. Trimming at V came to 8 bases and at J to 2 bases, leaving 4 bases not matched to a gene. The CDR3 totals 14 residues. Germline CDR1 reads LNHNV; CDR2 reads YYDKDF (reference sequence). For the CDR3, the DNA is TGTGCCACCGAGGACAGGGGACGCAATCAGCCCCAGCATTTT. It is translated as CATEDRGRNQPQHF.

This rearrangement joins TRBV5-1 to TRBJ1-1; possibly TRBD1 for D (6 bases). The V gene's germline CDR1 is SGHRS and CDR2 YFSETQ. The CDR3 contains 14 residues. Between the trimmed V and J ends, which lost 4 bases and 4 bases, there was a span of 14 bases. The CDR3 here is CASSPRGGGTEAFF. DNA for the CDR3: TGCGCCAGCAGCCCCAGGGGCGGAGGCACTGAAGCTTTCTTT. Full variable domain (outside the CDR3, taken from reference TRBV5-1 and TRBJ1-1): KAGVTQTPRYLIKTRGQQVTLSCSPISGHRSVSWYQQTPGQGLQFLFEYFSETQRNKGNFPGRFSGRQFSNSRSEMNVSTLELGDSALYLCASSPRGGGTEAFFGQGTRLTVV.

This clonotype showed up just a few times. In DNA form, the CDR3 reads TGTGCCAGCAGCGCACAACAGGGATTCACAGATACGCAGTATTTT. Translation gives CASSAQQGFTDTQYF. The rearrangement joins TRBV7-3 to TRBJ2-3; the D gene is possibly TRBD1 (6 bases). Germline V gene sequence: CDR1 SGHTA, CDR2 FQGTGA. The CDR3 contains 15 residues. The V gene lost 5 bases and the J gene lost 2 bases, with 14 bases spanning the gap.

This sequence joins TRBV29-1 and TRBJ1-2; 7 nucleotides agree with TRBD1. CDR1 is SQVTM and CDR2 is ANQGSEA in the germline V gene. The length of the CDR3 is 11 residues. V lost 5 bases, J lost 4 bases, and 1 base stayed unmatched. In DNA, the CDR3 is TGCAGCGTTCGGGACAGCTATGGCTACACCTTC. Translated: CSVRDSYGYTF.

The chain recombines TRBV7-8 with TRBJ2-2; 8 positions match TRBD1. The germline gives CDR1 SGHVS, CDR2 FQNEAQ. This CDR3 is 17 amino acids long. V lost 0 bases and J lost 6; bases outside the gene matches: 9. Here the CDR3 reads CASSLAYQGALPGELFF. The DNA of the CDR3 is TGTGCCAGCAGCTTAGCGTATCAGGGGGCGCTTCCCGGGGAGCTGTTTTTT.

The chain uses TRBV7-9 and TRBJ2-1; D might be TRBD2 (5 bases). Deletions cut 5 bases from V and 2 bases from J, with 13 bases between. This CDR3 is built from 15 residues. Germline V CDR1 and CDR2: SEHNR, FQNEAQ (reference sequence). This chain's CDR3 is CASSPRGTTYNEQFF. The CDR3 DNA reads as TGTGCCAGCAGCCCCCGGGGTACCACCTACAATGAGCAGTTCTTC.

This rearrangement joins TRBV19 to TRBJ2-6; D is possibly TRBD2 (5 bases). CDR3 size: 14 residues. CDR1 LNHDA and CDR2 SQIVND come from the germline V gene (reference sequence). The germline V and J ends were trimmed by 5 bases and 3 bases, with 8 bases remaining between them. DNA for the CDR3: TGTGCCAGTAGTGGGAGATTTGGGGCCAACGTCCTGACTTTC. It yields the protein CASSGRFGANVLTF.

A remark on this clonotype: At one of its ends the junction is not consistent with the germline gene, which may arise from a read error. The rearrangement joins TRBV15 to TRBJ2-7; D tentatively reads TRBD1 or TRBD2 (5 bases each). This CDR3 contains 15 residues. CDR1 and CDR2 from the germline V gene are LNHNV and YYDKDF (reference sequence). CDR3 region: CATSGDPGRAYEQYF. CDR3 DNA: TGTGCCACCAGCGGAGACCCGGGACGGGCCTACGAGCAGTACTTC. Full variable domain (missing parts from reference TRBV15 and TRBJ2-7): DAMVIQNPRYQVTQFGKPVTLSCSQTLNHNVMYWYQQKSSQAPKLLFHYYDKDFNNEADTPDNFQSRRPNTSFCFLDIRSPGLGDTAMYLCATSGDPGRAYEQYFGPGTRLTVT.

This clonotype was recorded at least ten times. The chain links TRBV12-3 or TRBV12-4 to TRBJ2-3; 9 bases fit TRBD2. The trim removed 3 bases at V and 3 bases at J, leaving 1 base unmatched. This CDR3 is 14 amino acids long. CDR3 region: CASSFLAGTDTQYF. In DNA, the CDR3 is TGTGCCAGCAGTTTTCTAGCGGGGACAGATACGCAGTATTTT.

The genes are TRBV7-6 and TRBJ2-7; 11 bases agree with TRBD1. With V trimmed by 2 bases and J by 4 bases, 13 bases remained unmatched. CDR1 and CDR2 (germline): SGHVS, FNYEAQ. The CDR3 runs to 18 residues. The CDR3 coding sequence is TGTGCCAGCAGCTTACGCCATTCAGAGGACAGGGGGCGGTACGAGCAGTACTTC. Residues: CASSLRHSEDRGRYEQYF.

The DNA for the CDR3 is TGTGCCAGCAGCTTTCGACAGGGAGGCTACGAGCAGTACTTC. Its protein product is CASSFRQGGYEQYF. This rearrangement joins TRBV7-9 to TRBJ2-7; weak D call: TRBD1 (7 bases). V was shortened by 3 bases and J by 3 bases, with 12 bases between the two germline ends. This CDR3 is built from 14 residues. Germline V gives CDR1 SEHNR, CDR2 FQNEAQ (reference sequence).